This TCR beta chain was documented in a study of persistence of HIV-infected CD4 T cells. The libraries were made with immunoSEQ version 4 in survey mode. This table comes from immunoSEQ multiplex PCR, and its TCRdb copy is limited to in-frame clones, with some not included. Of about 19,000 clones listed, approximately 60% were seen once; the top ten hold approximately 1.9%. Germline-derived CDR1 and CDR2 are SNHLY and FYNNEI. This CDR3 has 14 amino acids. Trimming stripped 1 base from V and 8 bases from J, with 14 bases between. By frequency in the sample, this clone is medium-sized (0.01 to 0.1%). Its antigen is unknown. Overlapping HIV-1 Gag 15-mer peptides at 0.85 to 1 ug per peptide per mL were used. Sorting of responding CD4+ T cells relied on upregulated CD40 ligand together with CD69. Donors were HIV-1-infected adults who began suppressive ART during chronic infection.

The sequence derives from an adult woman with HIV who was CMV-seropositive. V gene TRBV2 combines with J gene TRBJ1-1, with D possibly matching TRBD1 (5 bases). This material consisted of CD4+ T cells sorted from PBMCs after roughly 19-hour stimulation, taken from a patient who received antiretroviral therapy. The DNA for the CDR3 is TGTGCCAGCAGTGAAGTTGGGTGGCAGGGCGAAGCTTTCTTT. It yields the protein CASSEVGWQGEAFF.